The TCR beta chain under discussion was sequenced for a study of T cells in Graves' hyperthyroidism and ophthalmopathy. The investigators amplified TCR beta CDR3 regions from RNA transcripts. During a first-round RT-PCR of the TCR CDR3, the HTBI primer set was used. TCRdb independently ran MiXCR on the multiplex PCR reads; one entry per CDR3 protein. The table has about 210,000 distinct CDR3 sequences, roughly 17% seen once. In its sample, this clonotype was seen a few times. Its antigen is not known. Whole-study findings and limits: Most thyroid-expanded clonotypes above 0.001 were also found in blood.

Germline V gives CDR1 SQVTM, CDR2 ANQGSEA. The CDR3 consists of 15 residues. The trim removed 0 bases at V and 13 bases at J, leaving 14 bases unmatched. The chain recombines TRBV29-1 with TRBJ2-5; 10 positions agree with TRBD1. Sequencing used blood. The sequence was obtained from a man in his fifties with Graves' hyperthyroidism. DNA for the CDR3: TGCAGCGTTGAAGATTTGACAGGGGGCAGGCGGATCTCGTACTTC. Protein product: CSVEDLTGGRRISYF.